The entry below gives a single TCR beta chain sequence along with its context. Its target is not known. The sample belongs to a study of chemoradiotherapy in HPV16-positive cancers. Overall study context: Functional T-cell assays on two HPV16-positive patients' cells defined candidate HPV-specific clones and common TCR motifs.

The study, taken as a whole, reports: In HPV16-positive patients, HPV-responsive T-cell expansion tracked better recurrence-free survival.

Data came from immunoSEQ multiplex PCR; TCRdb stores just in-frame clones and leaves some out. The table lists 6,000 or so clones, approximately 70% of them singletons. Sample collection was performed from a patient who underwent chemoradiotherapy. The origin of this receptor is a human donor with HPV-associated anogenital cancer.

This CDR3 reads CASSGSSYEQYF. The CDR3 nucleotides read TGTGCCAGCAGCGGGAGCTCCTACGAGCAGTACTTC. The chain joins TRBV27 to TRBJ2-7; weak D call: TRBD2 (6 bases). The length of the CDR3 is 12 residues. The germline V gene has CDR1 MNHEY and CDR2 SMNVEV (reference sequence). V lost 6 bases and J 0 bases, leaving 6 bases between the germline ends.